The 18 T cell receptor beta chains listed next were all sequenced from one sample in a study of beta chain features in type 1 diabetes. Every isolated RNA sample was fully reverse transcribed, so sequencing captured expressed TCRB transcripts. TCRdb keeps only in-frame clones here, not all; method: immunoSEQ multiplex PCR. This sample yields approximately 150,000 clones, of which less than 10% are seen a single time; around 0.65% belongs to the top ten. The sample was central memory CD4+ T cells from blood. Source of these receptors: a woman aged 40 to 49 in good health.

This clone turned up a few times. CDR3: CASSIGDRGSGELFF. The CDR3 DNA sequence: TGTGCCAGCAGCATAGGGGACAGGGGCTCCGGGGAGCTGTTTTTT. The gene calls are TRBV5-4 and TRBJ2-2; 10 bases map to TRBD1. Trimming removed 4 bases from V and 6 bases from J; junction bases left unmatched: 6. Germline V gene data show CDR1 as SGHNT and CDR2 as YYREEE (reference sequence). The CDR3 is 15 residues long.

Here the CDR3 reads CASSLGAGGGDTQYF. DNA for the CDR3: TGTGCCAGCAGCTTGGGGGCAGGGGGTGGAGATACGCAGTATTTT. This chain links TRBV7-9 with TRBJ2-3; 7 bases align to TRBD1. From germline, CDR1 is SEHNR and CDR2 FQNEAQ (reference sequence). This CDR3 contains 15 residues. V dropped 3 bases and J dropped 5; count of bases not matched to a gene: 8.

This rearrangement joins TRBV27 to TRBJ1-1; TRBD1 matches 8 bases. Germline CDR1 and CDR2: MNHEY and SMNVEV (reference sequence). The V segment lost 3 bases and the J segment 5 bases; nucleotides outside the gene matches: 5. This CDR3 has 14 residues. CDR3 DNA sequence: TGTGCCAGCAGTTTCCAGAGACAGGGGACTGAAGCTTTCTTT. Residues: CASSFQRQGTEAFF.

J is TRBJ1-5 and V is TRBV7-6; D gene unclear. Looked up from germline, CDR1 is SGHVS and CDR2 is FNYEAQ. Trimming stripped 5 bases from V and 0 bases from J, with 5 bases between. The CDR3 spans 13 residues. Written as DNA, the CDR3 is TGTGCCAGCAGCCCAGATAGCAATCAGCCCCAGCATTTT. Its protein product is CASSPDSNQPQHF.

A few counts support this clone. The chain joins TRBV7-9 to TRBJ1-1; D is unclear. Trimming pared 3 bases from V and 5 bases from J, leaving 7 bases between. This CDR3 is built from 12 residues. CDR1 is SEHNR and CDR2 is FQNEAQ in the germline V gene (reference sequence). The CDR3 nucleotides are TGTGCCAGCAGCTTCGGGGATACTGAAGCTTTCTTT. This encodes CASSFGDTEAFF.

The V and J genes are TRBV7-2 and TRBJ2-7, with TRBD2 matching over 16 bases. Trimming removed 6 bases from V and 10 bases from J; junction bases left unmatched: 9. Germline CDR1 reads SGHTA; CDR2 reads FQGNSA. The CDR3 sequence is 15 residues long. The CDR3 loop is CASRYTGTSGGDQYF. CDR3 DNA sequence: TGTGCCAGCAGGTACACCGGGACTAGCGGGGGGGACCAGTACTTC.

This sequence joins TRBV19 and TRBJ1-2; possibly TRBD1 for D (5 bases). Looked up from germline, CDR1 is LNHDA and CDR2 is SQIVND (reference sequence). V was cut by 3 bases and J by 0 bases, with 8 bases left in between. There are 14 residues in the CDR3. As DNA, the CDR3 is TGTGCCAGTAGTATGTCGGGGGCTAACTATGGCTACACCTTC. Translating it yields CASSMSGANYGYTF. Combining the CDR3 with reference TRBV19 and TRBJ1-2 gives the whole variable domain DGGITQSPKYLFRKEGQNVTLSCEQNLNHDAMYWYRQDPGQGLRLIYYSQIVNDFQKGDIAEGYSVSREKKESFPLTVTSAQKNPTAFYLCASSMSGANYGYTFGSGTRLTVV.

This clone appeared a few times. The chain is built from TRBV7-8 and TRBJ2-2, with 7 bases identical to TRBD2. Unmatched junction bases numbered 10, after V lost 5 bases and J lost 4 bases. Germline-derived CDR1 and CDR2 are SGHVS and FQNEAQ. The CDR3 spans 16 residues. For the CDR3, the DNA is TGTGCCAGCAGCCTCCGACTAGCTGATATCACCGGGGAGCTGTTTTTT. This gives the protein CASSLRLADITGELFF.

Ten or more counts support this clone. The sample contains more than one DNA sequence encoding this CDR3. The DNA of the CDR3 is TGTGCCAGCAGCAGAGACAGTAACACTGAAGCTTTCTTT. Translated: CASSRDSNTEAFF. The J gene is TRBJ1-1, the V gene TRBV7-9, with a weak D call TRBD1 (5 bases). Germline V lookup: CDR1 SEHNR, CDR2 FQNEAQ (reference sequence). The germline V and J ends were trimmed by 5 bases and 2 bases, with 9 bases remaining between them. The CDR3 runs 13 residues.

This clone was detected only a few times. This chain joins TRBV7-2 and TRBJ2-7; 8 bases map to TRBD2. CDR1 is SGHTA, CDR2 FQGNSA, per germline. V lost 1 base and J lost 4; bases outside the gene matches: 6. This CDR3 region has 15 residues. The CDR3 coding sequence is TGTGCCAGCAGCTTAGGCGGGGGGTTTTATTACGAGCAGTACTTC. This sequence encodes CASSLGGGFYYEQYF. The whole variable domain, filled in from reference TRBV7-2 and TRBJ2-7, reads GAGVSQSPSNKVTEKGKDVELRCDPISGHTALYWYRQSLGQGLEFLIYFQGNSAPDKSGLPSDRFSAERTGGSVSTLTIQRTQQEDSAVYLCASSLGGGFYYEQYFGPGTRLTVT.

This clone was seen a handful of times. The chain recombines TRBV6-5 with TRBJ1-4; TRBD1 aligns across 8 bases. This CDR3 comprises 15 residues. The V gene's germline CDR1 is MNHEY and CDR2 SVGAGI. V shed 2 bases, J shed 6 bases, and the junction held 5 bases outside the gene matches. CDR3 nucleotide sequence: TGTGCCAGCAGTTACGACAGGGGCCCCGATGAAAAACTGTTTTTT. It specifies CASSYDRGPDEKLFF.

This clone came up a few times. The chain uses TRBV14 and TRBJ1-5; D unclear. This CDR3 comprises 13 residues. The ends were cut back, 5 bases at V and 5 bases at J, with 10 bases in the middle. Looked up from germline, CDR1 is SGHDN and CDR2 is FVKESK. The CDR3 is CASSTGRDQPQHF. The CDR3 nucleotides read TGTGCCAGCAGCACCGGTAGAGATCAGCCCCAGCATTTT.

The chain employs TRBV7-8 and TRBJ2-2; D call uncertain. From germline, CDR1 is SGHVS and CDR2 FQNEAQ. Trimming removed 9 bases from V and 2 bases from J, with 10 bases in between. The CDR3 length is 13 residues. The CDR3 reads CARSPRNTGELFF. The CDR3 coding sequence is TGTGCCAGGAGTCCGAGAAACACCGGGGAGCTGTTTTTT.

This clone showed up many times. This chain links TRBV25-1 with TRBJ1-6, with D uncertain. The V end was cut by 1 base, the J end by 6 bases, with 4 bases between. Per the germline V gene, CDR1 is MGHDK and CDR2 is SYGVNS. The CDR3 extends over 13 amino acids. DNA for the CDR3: TGTGCCAGCAGTGAATTCGGTAATTCACCCCTCCACTTT. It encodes CASSEFGNSPLHF.

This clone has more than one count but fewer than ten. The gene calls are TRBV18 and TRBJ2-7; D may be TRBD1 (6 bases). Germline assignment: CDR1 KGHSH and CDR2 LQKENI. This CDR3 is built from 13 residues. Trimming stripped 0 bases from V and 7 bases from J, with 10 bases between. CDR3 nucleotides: TGTGCCAGCTCACCACCGGATCAGGGGGAGCAGTACTTC. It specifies CASSPPDQGEQYF.

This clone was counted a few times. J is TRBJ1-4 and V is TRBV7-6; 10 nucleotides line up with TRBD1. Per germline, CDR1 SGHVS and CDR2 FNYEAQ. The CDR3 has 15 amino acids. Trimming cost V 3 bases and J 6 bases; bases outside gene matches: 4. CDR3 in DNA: TGTGCCAGCAGCTTTTCCGGGACAGGGGATGAAAAACTGTTTTTT. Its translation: CASSFSGTGDEKLFF.

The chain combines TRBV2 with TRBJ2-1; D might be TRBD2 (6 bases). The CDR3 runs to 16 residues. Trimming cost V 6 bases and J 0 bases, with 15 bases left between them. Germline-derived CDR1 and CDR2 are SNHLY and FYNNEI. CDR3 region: CASSREVGGSYNEQFF. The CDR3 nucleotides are TGTGCCAGCAGCCGAGAAGTGGGGGGCTCCTACAATGAGCAGTTCTTC.

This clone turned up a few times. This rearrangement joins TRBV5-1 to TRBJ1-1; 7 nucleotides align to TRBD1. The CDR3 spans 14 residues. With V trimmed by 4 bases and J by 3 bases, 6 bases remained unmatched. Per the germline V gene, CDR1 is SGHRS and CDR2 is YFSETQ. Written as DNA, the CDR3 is TGCGCCAGCAGCGTTCAGGGGGAATACACTGAAGCTTTCTTT. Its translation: CASSVQGEYTEAFF.